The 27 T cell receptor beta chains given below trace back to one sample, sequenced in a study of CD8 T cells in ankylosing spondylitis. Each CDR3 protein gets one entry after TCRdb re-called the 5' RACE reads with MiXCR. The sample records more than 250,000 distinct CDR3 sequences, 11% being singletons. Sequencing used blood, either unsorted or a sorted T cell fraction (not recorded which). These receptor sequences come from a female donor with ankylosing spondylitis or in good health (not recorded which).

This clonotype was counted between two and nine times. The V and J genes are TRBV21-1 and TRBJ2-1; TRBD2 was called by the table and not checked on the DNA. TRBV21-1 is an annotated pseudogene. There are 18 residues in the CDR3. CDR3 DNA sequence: TGTGCCAGCAGCAAAGGGTTGGAGGCTACCAAGACCATTAATGAGCAGTTCTTC. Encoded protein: CASSKGLEATKTINEQFF.

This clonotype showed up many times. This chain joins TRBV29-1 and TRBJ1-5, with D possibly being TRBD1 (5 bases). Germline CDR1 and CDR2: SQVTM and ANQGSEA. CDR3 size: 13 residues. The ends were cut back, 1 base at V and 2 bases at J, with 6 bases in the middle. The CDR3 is CSVEAGGNQPQHF. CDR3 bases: TGCAGCGTTGAAGCGGGGGGCAATCAGCCCCAGCATTTT.

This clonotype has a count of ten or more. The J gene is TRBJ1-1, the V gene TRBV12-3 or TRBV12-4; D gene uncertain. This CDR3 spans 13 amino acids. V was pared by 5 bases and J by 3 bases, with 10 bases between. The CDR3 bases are TGTGCCAGCAGTCACAACAGTCACACTGAAGCTTTCTTT. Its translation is CASSHNSHTEAFF.

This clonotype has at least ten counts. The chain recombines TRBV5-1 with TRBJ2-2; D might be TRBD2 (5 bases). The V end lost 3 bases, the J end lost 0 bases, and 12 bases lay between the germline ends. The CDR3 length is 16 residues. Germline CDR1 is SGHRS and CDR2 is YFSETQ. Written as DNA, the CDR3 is TGCGCCAGCAGCTCTTCGGGGAGCGCGAACACCGGGGAGCTGTTTTTT. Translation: CASSSSGSANTGELFF.

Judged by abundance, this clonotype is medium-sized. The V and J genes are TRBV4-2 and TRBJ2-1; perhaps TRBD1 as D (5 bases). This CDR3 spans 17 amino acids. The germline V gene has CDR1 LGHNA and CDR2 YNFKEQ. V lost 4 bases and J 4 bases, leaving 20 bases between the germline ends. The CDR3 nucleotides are TGTGCCAGCAGCCCCCCAGGCCCAGGGCGGATGTACAATGAGCAGTTCTTC. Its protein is CASSPPGPGRMYNEQFF.

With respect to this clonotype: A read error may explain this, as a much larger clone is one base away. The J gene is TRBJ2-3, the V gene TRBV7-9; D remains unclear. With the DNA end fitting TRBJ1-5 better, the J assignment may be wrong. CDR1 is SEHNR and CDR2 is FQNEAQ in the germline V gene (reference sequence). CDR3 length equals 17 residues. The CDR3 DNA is TGTGCCAGCAGCTTACGAAGTTGGTCTAGCGGGTTGAATACGCAGCATTTT. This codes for CASSLRSWSSGLNTQHF.

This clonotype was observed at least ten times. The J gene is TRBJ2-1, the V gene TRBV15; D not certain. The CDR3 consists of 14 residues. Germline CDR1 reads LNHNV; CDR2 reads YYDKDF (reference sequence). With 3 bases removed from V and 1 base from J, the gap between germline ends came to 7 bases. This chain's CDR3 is CATSRPPSYNEQFF. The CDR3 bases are TGTGCCACCAGCAGGCCCCCGTCCTACAATGAGCAGTTCTTC.

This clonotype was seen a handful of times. CDR3 DNA sequence: TGTGCCAGCAGCCCAGGGCGGTTAGGCTCCGGGGAGCTGTTTTTT. It translates to CASSPGRLGSGELFF. V is TRBV7-9 and J is TRBJ2-2, with D perhaps matching TRBD1 (5 bases). Germline V gene data show CDR1 as SEHNR and CDR2 as FQNEAQ (reference sequence). V was cut by 5 bases and J by 6 bases, with 16 bases left in between. The CDR3 runs to 15 residues.

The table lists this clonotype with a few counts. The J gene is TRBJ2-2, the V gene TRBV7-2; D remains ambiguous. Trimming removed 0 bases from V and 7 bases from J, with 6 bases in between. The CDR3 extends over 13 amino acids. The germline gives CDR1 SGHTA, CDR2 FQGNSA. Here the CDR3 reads CASSLAVGGELFF. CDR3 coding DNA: TGTGCCAGCAGCTTAGCTGTAGGCGGGGAGCTGTTTTTT.

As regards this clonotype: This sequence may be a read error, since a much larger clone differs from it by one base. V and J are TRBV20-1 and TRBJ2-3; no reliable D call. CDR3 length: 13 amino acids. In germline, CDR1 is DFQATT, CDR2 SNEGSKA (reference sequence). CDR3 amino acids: CNARETSTDTQYF. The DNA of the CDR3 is TGCAATGCTAGAGAAACTAGCACAGATACGCAGTATTTT.

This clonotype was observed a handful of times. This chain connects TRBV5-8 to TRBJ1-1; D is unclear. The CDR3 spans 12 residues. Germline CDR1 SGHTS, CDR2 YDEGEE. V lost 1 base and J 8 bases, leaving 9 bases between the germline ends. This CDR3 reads CASSLITREAFF. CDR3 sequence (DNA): TGTGCCAGCAGCTTGATAACCAGGGAAGCTTTCTTT.

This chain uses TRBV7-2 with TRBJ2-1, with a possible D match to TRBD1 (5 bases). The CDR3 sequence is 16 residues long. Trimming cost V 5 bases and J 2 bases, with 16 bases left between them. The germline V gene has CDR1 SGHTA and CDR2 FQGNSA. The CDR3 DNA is TGTGCCAGCAGCCTAGGGGTGGCAGAAGCCTACAATGAGCAGTTCTTC. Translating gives CASSLGVAEAYNEQFF.

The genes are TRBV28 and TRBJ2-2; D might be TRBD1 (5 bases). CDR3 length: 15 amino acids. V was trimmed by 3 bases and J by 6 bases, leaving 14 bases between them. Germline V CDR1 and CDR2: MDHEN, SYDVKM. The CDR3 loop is CASSFSQGYAGELFF. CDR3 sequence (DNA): TGTGCCAGCAGTTTTAGTCAGGGATACGCCGGGGAGCTGTTTTTT.

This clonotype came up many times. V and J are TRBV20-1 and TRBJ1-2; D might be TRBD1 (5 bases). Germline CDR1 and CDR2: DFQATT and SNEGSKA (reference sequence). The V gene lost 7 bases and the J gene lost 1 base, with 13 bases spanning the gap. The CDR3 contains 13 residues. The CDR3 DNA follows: TGCAGTGTTTGGGACGGACTTAACTATGGCTACACCTTC. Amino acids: CSVWDGLNYGYTF.

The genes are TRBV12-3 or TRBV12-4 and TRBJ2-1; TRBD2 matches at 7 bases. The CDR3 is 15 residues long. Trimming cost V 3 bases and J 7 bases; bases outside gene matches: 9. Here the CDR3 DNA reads TGTGCCAGCAGTTTCGGTGGGACTAAGCTTAATGAGCAGTTCTTC. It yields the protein CASSFGGTKLNEQFF.

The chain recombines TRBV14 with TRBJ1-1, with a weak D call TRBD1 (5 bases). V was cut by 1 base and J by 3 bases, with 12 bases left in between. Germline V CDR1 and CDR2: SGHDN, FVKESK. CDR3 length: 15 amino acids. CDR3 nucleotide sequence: TGTGCCAGCAGCCAAGTATGGGGGTCTGACACTGAAGCTTTCTTT. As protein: CASSQVWGSDTEAFF.

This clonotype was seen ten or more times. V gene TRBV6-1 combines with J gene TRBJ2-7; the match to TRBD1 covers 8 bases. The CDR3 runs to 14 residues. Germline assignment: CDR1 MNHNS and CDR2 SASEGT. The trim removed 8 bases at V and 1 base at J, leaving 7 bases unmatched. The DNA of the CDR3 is TGTGCCAGCGGGGACAGGCTCAAATCCTACGAGCAGTACTTC. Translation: CASGDRLKSYEQYF.

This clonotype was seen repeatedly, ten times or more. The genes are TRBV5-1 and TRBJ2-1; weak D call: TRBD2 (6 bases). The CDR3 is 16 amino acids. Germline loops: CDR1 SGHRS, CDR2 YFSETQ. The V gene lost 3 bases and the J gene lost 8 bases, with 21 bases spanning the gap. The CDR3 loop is CASSWGLAPSQDEQFF. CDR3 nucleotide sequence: TGCGCCAGCAGCTGGGGTCTAGCGCCGAGCCAAGATGAGCAGTTCTTC. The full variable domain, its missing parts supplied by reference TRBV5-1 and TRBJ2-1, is KAGVTQTPRYLIKTRGQQVTLSCSPISGHRSVSWYQQTPGQGLQFLFEYFSETQRNKGNFPGRFSGRQFSNSRSEMNVSTLELGDSALYLCASSWGLAPSQDEQFFGPGTRLTVL.

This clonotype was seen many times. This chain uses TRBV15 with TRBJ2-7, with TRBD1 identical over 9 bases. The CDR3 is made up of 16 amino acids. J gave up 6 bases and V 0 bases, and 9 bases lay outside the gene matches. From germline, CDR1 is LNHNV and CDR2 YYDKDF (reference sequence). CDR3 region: CATSREMGTGFLEQYF. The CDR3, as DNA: TGTGCCACCAGCAGAGAAATGGGGACAGGGTTTCTCGAGCAGTACTTC.

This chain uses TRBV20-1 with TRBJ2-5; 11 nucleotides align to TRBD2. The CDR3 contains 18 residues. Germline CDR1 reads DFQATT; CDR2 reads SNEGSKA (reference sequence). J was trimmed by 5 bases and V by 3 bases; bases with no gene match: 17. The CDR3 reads CSARSGLTSGSRRETQYF. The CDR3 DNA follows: TGCAGTGCTAGGTCGGGGCTAACTAGCGGGAGTAGGAGGGAGACCCAGTACTTC.

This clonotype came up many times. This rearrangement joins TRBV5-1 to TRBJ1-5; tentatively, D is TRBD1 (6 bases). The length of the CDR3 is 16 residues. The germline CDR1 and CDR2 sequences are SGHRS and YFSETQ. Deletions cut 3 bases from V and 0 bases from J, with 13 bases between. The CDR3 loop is CASSYSGQYSNQPQHF. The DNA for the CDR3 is TGCGCCAGCAGCTACAGTGGACAGTATAGCAATCAGCCCCAGCATTTT.

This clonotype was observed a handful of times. The CDR3 is CASGSTVNTEAFF. DNA of the CDR3: TGTGCCAGCGGATCGACGGTGAACACTGAAGCTTTCTTT. The V and J genes are TRBV12-3 or TRBV12-4 and TRBJ1-1; no clear D. This CDR3 spans 13 amino acids. The ends were cut back, 8 bases at V and 0 bases at J, with 10 bases in the middle.

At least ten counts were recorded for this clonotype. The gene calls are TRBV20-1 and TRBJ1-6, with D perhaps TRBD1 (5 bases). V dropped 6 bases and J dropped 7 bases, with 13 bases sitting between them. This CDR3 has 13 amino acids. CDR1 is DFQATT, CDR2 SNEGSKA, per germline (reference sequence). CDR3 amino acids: CSASTAGNSPLHF. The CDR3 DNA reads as TGCAGTGCATCGACAGCCGGCAATTCACCCCTCCACTTT.

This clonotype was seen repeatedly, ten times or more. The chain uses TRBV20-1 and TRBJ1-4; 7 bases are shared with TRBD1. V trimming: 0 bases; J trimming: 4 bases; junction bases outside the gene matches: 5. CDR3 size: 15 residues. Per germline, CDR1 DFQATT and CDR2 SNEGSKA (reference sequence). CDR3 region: CSARDSTGINEKLFF. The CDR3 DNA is TGCAGTGCTAGAGATTCGACAGGGATTAATGAAAAACTGTTTTTT.

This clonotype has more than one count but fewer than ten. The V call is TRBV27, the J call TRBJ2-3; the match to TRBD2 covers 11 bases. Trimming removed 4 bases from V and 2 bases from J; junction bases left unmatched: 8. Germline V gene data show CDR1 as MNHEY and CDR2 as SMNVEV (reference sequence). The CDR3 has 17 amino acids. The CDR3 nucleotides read TGTGCCAGCAGTTCTAGATCGACTAGCGGGGTCACAGATACGCAGTATTTT. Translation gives CASSSRSTSGVTDTQYF.

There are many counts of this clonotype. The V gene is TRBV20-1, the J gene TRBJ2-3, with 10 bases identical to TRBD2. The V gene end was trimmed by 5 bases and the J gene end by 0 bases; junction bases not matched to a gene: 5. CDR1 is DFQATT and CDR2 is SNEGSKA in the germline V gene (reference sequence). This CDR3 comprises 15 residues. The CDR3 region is CSAPPGLASTDTQYF. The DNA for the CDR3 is TGCAGTGCTCCCCCGGGACTAGCGAGCACAGATACGCAGTATTTT.

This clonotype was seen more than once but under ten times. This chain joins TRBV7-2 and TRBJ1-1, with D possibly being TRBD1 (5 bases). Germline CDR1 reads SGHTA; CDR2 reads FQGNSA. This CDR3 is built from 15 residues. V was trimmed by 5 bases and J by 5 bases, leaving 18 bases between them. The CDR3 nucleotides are TGTGCCAGCAGCACCAGGCGGGGGGGAGGTACTGAAGCTTTCTTT. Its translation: CASSTRRGGGTEAFF.